Each of the 3 T cell receptor beta chains below was sequenced from the same sample in a study of blood T cell repertoires in COVID-19. Sequenced by immunoSEQ multiplex PCR; TCRdb stores in-frame clones only, minus some. Among more than 300,000 clones listed, around 87% were seen once. Sequencing used peripheral blood. All receptors come from a woman aged 25 to 39 with COVID-19, enrolled during active disease.

The chain links TRBV7-9 to TRBJ1-6; the match to TRBD1 covers 7 bases. V was pared by 5 bases and J by 7 bases, with 5 bases of the junction left unmatched. CDR3 length equals 14 residues. Germline V gives CDR1 SEHNR, CDR2 FQNEAQ (reference sequence). The CDR3 DNA reads TGTGCCAGCAGCGTAAACAGGGGAAATTCACCCCTCCACTTT. Translation gives CASSVNRGNSPLHF. Together with reference TRBV7-9 and TRBJ1-6, the CDR3 gives the full variable domain: DTGVSQNPRHKITKRGQNVTFRCDPISEHNRLYWYRQTLGQGPEFLTYFQNEAQLEKSRLLSDRFSAERPKGSFSTLEIQRTEQGDSAMYLCASSVNRGNSPLHFGNGTRLTVT.

The chain carries TRBV6-5 and TRBJ2-7, with D possibly being TRBD1 (6 bases). There are 15 residues in the CDR3. Germline V gene sequence: CDR1 MNHEY, CDR2 SVGAGI. V lost 2 bases and J 2 bases, leaving 13 bases between the germline ends. CDR3 amino acids: CASSYARGFAYEQYF. The CDR3 nucleotides are TGTGCCAGCAGTTACGCCAGGGGATTTGCCTACGAGCAGTACTTC.

There are a few counts of this clone. The genes are TRBV6-1 and TRBJ1-4, with D possibly being TRBD1 (6 bases). Trimming left V 0 bases short and J 4 bases short, with 18 bases between. This CDR3 region has 18 residues. Germline CDR1 and CDR2: MNHNS and SASEGT. CDR3 sequence reads: CASSEALLTDSDNEKLFF. The CDR3 DNA is TGTGCCAGCAGTGAAGCTTTACTCACGGACAGCGATAATGAAAAACTGTTTTTT.